Here is one T cell receptor beta chain with its context. Its matching antigen is unknown. A much larger clone is a single base away; this may be a read error. The CDR3 covers 13 residues. CDR1 DFQATT and CDR2 SNEGSKA come from the germline V gene (reference sequence). TCRbeta libraries were built with three rounds of nested PCR, modified from ARM-PCR. TCRdb recomputed calls from the multiplex PCR reads with MiXCR, one row per CDR3 protein. Among 55,000 to 70,000 distinct CDR3 sequences listed, almost 60% were seen once. The record originates from a study of tumor and adjacent non-tumor tissue in lung cancer. Study outcomes and limitations: Patients with more diverse tumor TCRs had worse survival.

The template was RNA from unsorted bulk tissue. The J gene is TRBJ2-7, the V gene TRBV20-1; TRBD1 might be the D (6 bases). The sample taken for sequencing was lung tumor tissue. This clonotype was obtained from a man aged 50 or older with non-small cell lung cancer. CDR3 bases: TGCAGTACTAGGCACAGGGAACCCTACGAGCAGTACTTC. Its protein product is CSTRHREPYEQYF.